These 25 T cell receptor beta chains were sequenced from one sample in a study of shared clonotypes between healthy human individuals. Sequencing used immunoSEQ multiplex PCR; TCRdb keeps in-frame clones, though not all of them. Seen here are about 2.1 million clones, 90% to 95% observed once, and the top ten hold 1.5% to 2%. Naive CD8 cells comprised CD45RO-negative, CCR7-positively selected cells, excluding terminally differentiated effector memory CD45RA+ cells. The sequencing sample was made of naive CD8+ T cells from PBMCs. The source is a man younger than 35 in good health. Some clones in this sample may be carry-over from other donors' samples.

Details on this clone: Other nucleotide sequences from this sample produce the same CDR3. The rearrangement links TRBV27 to TRBJ2-7, with D possibly called TRBD1 or TRBD2 (6 bases each). V was cut by 2 bases and J by 2 bases, with 10 bases left in between. Germline V gene lookup returns CDR1 MNHEY and CDR2 SMNVEV (reference sequence). The CDR3 length is 14 residues. CDR3 sequence reads: CASSLGGPTYEQYF. DNA for the CDR3: TGTGCCAGCAGTTTAGGGGGGCCCACCTACGAGCAGTACTTC.

This chain joins TRBV4-1 and TRBJ2-7; D is uncertain. This CDR3 comprises 15 residues. V was clipped by 2 bases and J by 6 bases, with 17 bases between them. The germline V gene encodes CDR1 MGHRA and CDR2 YSYEKL. CDR3 DNA: TGCGCCAGCAGCCAAAGTCCCTCAATATCAGGCGAGCAGTACTTC. Its protein product is CASSQSPSISGEQYF.

The count of this clone is one. CDR3 in DNA: TGTGCCAGCATCCAAGACGGTTTCACAGATACGCAGTATTTT. Its translation: CASIQDGFTDTQYF. The V and J genes are TRBV7-8 and TRBJ2-3; D unclear. The CDR3 loop spans 14 amino acids. Trimming left V 7 bases short and J 2 bases short, with 13 bases between. Germline V gene data show CDR1 as SGHVS and CDR2 as FQNEAQ.

The chain links TRBV11-2 to TRBJ2-1; D perhaps matches TRBD2 (6 bases). Germline V lookup: CDR1 SGHAT, CDR2 FQNNGV. V lost 4 bases, J lost 7 bases, and 23 bases lay in between. This CDR3 spans 17 amino acids. CDR3 DNA: TGTGCCAGCAGCTCCCCGAGGAGCGGGTCGGTACTTAATGAGCAGTTCTTC. Its translation: CASSSPRSGSVLNEQFF.

CDR3 nucleotide sequence: TGCAGCGTTCTACTTGGGACAGGGCCTCACTATGGCTACACCTTC. Its protein product is CSVLLGTGPHYGYTF. V and J are TRBV29-1 and TRBJ1-2; TRBD1 matches at 9 bases. Germline CDR1 and CDR2: SQVTM and ANQGSEA. Trimming removed 5 bases from V and 3 bases from J; junction bases left unmatched: 10. The CDR3 totals 15 residues.

The V and J genes are TRBV7-9 and TRBJ1-2; 8 bases align to TRBD1. Trimming at V came to 4 bases and at J to 0 bases, leaving 7 bases not matched to a gene. This CDR3 contains 16 residues. Germline V gene lookup returns CDR1 SEHNR and CDR2 FQNEAQ (reference sequence). DNA for the CDR3: TGTGCCAGCAGCTCTACTCAGGACAGGGCTAACTATGGCTACACCTTC. This translates into CASSSTQDRANYGYTF.

Comments on this clone: Additional DNA sequences in this sample encode the identical CDR3. The chain uses TRBV28 and TRBJ1-1, with D unclear. Germline V CDR1 and CDR2: MDHEN, SYDVKM. V lost 1 base and J 0 bases, leaving 6 bases between the germline ends. The CDR3 sequence is 14 residues long. CDR3 in DNA: TGTGCCAGCAGTTTATCCCTTTTGAACACTGAAGCTTTCTTT. Protein: CASSLSLLNTEAFF.

The chain joins TRBV27 to TRBJ2-4; perhaps TRBD1 as D (6 bases). In germline, CDR1 is MNHEY, CDR2 SMNVEV (reference sequence). This CDR3 has 15 amino acids. Trimming cost V 5 bases and J 2 bases, with 13 bases left between them. CDR3 in DNA: TGTGCCAGCAGTCCAACAGGGAATCCCAAAAACATTCAGTACTTC. Translation gives CASSPTGNPKNIQYF.

V usage is TRBV11-2 and J usage is TRBJ2-2, with 13 positions matching TRBD2. This CDR3 is 18 amino acids long. V gave up 5 bases and J gave up 4 bases; unmatched junction bases: 10. Germline values: CDR1 SGHAT, CDR2 FQNNGV. The CDR3 region is CASSPPGLAGLVTGELFF. CDR3 nucleotides: TGTGCCAGCAGCCCGCCGGGACTAGCGGGATTGGTCACCGGGGAGCTGTTTTTT. The full variable domain, in which reference TRBV11-2 and TRBJ2-2 provide the parts outside the CDR3, is EAGVAQSPRYKIIEKRQSVAFWCNPISGHATLYWYQQILGQGPKLLIQFQNNGVVDDSQLPKDRFSAERLKGVDSTLKIQPAKLEDSAVYLCASSPPGLAGLVTGELFFGEGSRLTVL.

The chain uses TRBV7-9 and TRBJ2-7; D gene ambiguous. The CDR3 runs 15 residues. With 6 bases removed from V and 6 bases from J, the gap between germline ends came to 21 bases. Germline CDR1 reads SEHNR; CDR2 reads FQNEAQ (reference sequence). The CDR3 coding sequence is TGTGCCAGCAGTTTCCCGGATTTTAGCTTGGGCGAGCAGTACTTC. Translating gives CASSFPDFSLGEQYF.

The chain carries TRBV15 and TRBJ2-3; either TRBD1 or TRBD2 may supply D (5 bases each). Germline CDR1 LNHNV, CDR2 YYDKDF (reference sequence). The germline V and J ends were trimmed by 1 base and 4 bases, with 12 bases remaining between them. The CDR3 extends over 15 amino acids. The DNA of the CDR3 is TGTGCCACCAGCAGAGGGGGCGGGTTCGCAGATACGCAGTATTTT. Encoded protein: CATSRGGGFADTQYF.

This chain joins TRBV27 and TRBJ2-7; TRBD1 aligns across 7 bases. CDR3 length equals 16 residues. Germline V gene sequence: CDR1 MNHEY, CDR2 SMNVEV (reference sequence). With 0 bases clipped from V and 3 bases from J, the junction kept 8 bases outside the gene matches. The CDR3 sequence is CASSLSYGTALYEQYF. As DNA, the CDR3 is TGTGCCAGCAGTTTATCGTACGGGACAGCTCTCTACGAGCAGTACTTC.

This chain connects TRBV7-6 to TRBJ2-3; D perhaps matches TRBD2 (7 bases). CDR1 and CDR2 (germline): SGHVS, FNYEAQ. Trimming cost V 5 bases and J 3 bases, with 9 bases left between them. This CDR3 contains 13 residues. CDR3 DNA sequence: TGTGCCAGCAGCGGGAGGGGGACAGATACGCAGTATTTT. This sequence encodes CASSGRGTDTQYF.

CDR3 protein: CASSIRQGSDGYTF. The CDR3 bases are TGTGCCAGCAGTATTAGACAGGGGAGCGATGGCTACACCTTC. The chain combines TRBV27 with TRBJ1-2; 8 bases align to TRBD1. Germline V gene lookup returns CDR1 MNHEY and CDR2 SMNVEV (reference sequence). With 5 bases clipped from V and 6 bases from J, the junction kept 8 bases outside the gene matches. The CDR3 consists of 14 residues.

Note on this clone: The sample carries other DNA sequences with the same CDR3. The chain is built from TRBV10-3 and TRBJ2-2, with 8 bases matching TRBD1. Germline trimming cut 0 bases from V and 4 bases from J; bases unmatched to any gene: 4. CDR1 and CDR2 from the germline V gene are ENHRY and SYGVKD. The length of the CDR3 is 16 residues. CDR3 in amino acids: CAISESGQGGTGELFF. Here the CDR3 DNA reads TGTGCCATCAGTGAGTCTGGACAGGGAGGCACCGGGGAGCTGTTTTTT.

This rearrangement joins TRBV11-2 to TRBJ1-5; TRBD1 is a possible D gene (5 bases). CDR1 and CDR2 (germline): SGHAT, FQNNGV. The germline V and J ends were trimmed by 5 bases and 3 bases, with 8 bases remaining between them. This CDR3 is 13 amino acids long. DNA for the CDR3: TGTGCCAGCAGCCGACAGACCAATCAGCCCCAGCATTTT. Amino acid sequence: CASSRQTNQPQHF.

This CDR3 is CASSRQTSGTRNEQFF. CDR3 bases: TGTGCCAGCAGCCGCCAGACTAGCGGGACCCGCAATGAGCAGTTCTTC. The chain couples TRBV28 to TRBJ2-1; 11 bases map to TRBD2. The J segment lost 6 bases and the V segment lost 6 bases, leaving 10 bases of the junction unmatched. Germline CDR1 is MDHEN and CDR2 is SYDVKM. The CDR3 is 16 amino acids.

This chain joins TRBV6-5 and TRBJ1-1; D unclear. This CDR3 contains 15 residues. The V and J ends lost 2 bases and 0 bases respectively, with 10 bases between them. CDR1 is MNHEY, CDR2 SVGAGI, per germline. This CDR3 is CASSYAQRMNTEAFF. CDR3 sequence (DNA): TGTGCCAGCAGTTACGCCCAGCGCATGAACACTGAAGCTTTCTTT.

The genes are TRBV2 and TRBJ2-1, with D hard to call. The V end was cut by 0 bases, the J end by 3 bases, with 6 bases between. CDR3 length: 14 amino acids. Germline-derived CDR1 and CDR2 are SNHLY and FYNNEI. The CDR3 here is CASSEATVYNEQFF. In DNA, the CDR3 is TGTGCCAGCAGTGAAGCCACAGTCTACAATGAGCAGTTCTTC.

The V and J genes are TRBV5-1 and TRBJ2-7; 9 bases align to TRBD2. Germline CDR1 is SGHRS and CDR2 is YFSETQ. V lost 4 bases and J lost 6; bases outside the gene matches: 11. This CDR3 contains 15 residues. CDR3 nucleotides: TGCGCCAGCAGCCCGGTGATAGCGGGAGCTATCGAGCAGTACTTC. This codes for CASSPVIAGAIEQYF.

The genes are TRBV28 and TRBJ1-1, with TRBD1 matching over 7 bases. Germline loops: CDR1 MDHEN, CDR2 SYDVKM. With 5 bases clipped from V and 4 bases from J, the junction kept 7 bases outside the gene matches. The CDR3 runs to 14 residues. In DNA, the CDR3 is TGTGCCAGCAGTCAAGGGGGCGAGAGCACTGAAGCTTTCTTT. It is translated as CASSQGGESTEAFF.

The chain uses TRBV5-8 and TRBJ2-2, with 7 bases matching TRBD1. Germline CDR1 reads SGHTS; CDR2 reads YDEGEE. J was trimmed by 1 base and V by 2 bases; bases with no gene match: 2. The CDR3 loop spans 15 amino acids. DNA for the CDR3: TGTGCCAGCAGCTTCGGGACAGTGAACACCGGGGAGCTGTTTTTT. Translation: CASSFGTVNTGELFF.

In DNA form, the CDR3 reads TGCAGCGTACCTGACACTCTGGGGGCCTATGGCTACACCTTC. The encoded protein is CSVPDTLGAYGYTF. The V gene is TRBV29-1, the J gene TRBJ1-2; perhaps TRBD1 as D (6 bases). From germline, CDR1 is SQVTM and CDR2 ANQGSEA. This CDR3 is 14 amino acids long. V lost 6 bases to trimming and J lost 4 bases, with 18 bases between them.

The chain carries TRBV5-6 and TRBJ2-5; possibly TRBD1 for D (6 bases). The end of the DNA aligns better with TRBJ2-7, so the J call may be wrong. CDR1 and CDR2 (germline): SGHDT, YYEEEE. The length of the CDR3 is 14 residues. DNA of the CDR3: TGTGCCAGCAGCTTGTTAACAGGGATCGACGAGCAGTACTTC. Translation gives CASSLLTGIDEQYF.

This sequence joins TRBV9 and TRBJ1-1; no definite D call. Trimming removed 0 bases at V and 1 base at J, with 7 bases between. Germline CDR1 and CDR2: SGDLS and YYNGEE. The length of the CDR3 is 14 residues. The CDR3 spells CASSVAAGNTEAFF. The CDR3 coding sequence is TGTGCCAGCAGCGTAGCTGCGGGGAACACTGAAGCTTTCTTT. Based on the CDR3 plus reference TRBV9 and TRBJ1-1, the full variable domain is DSGVTQTPKHLITATGQRVTLRCSPRSGDLSVYWYQQSLDQGLQFLIQYYNGEERAKGNILERFSAQQFPDLHSELNLSSLELGDSALYFCASSVAAGNTEAFFGQGTRLTVV.